The T cell receptor (beta chain) under discussion was sequenced for a study of metastatic and nonmetastatic thyroid tumors. Study summary: A comparison of repertoires was made across blood and tumor or nodule tissue from malignant and benign thyroid patients.

This clone was counted many times. The germline V and J ends were trimmed by 0 bases and 4 bases, with 12 bases remaining between them. Per germline, CDR1 SGHNT and CDR2 YENEEA. The CDR3 length is 16 residues. Among the patients, none had received any treatment before thyroid surgery. MiXCR re-clonotyped the PCR reads for TCRdb. The data contain roughly 58,000 clones, about 4% of them singletons. This clonotype originated in a female donor with papillary thyroid cancer or a benign thyroid nodule (not recorded which). Some clones in this sample may be carry-over from other donors' samples. The sample taken for sequencing was blood. V usage is TRBV11-3 and J usage is TRBJ2-2; D gene uncertain. CDR3 coding DNA: TGTGCCAGCAGCTTAGATAACTGGGCGGTCACCGGGGAGCTGTTTTTT. It specifies CASSLDNWAVTGELFF.